This T cell receptor beta chain came from a study of blood T cell repertoires in COVID-19. Ages ranged from roughly 18 to 100 years, with residence in 24 US areas. Germline values: CDR1 SGHVS, CDR2 FQNEAQ. The V end was cut by 0 bases, the J end by 4 bases, with 12 bases between. The CDR3 has 15 residues. The data were produced by immunoSEQ multiplex PCR, yet TCRdb's version contains in-frame clones alone and is incomplete. Of hundreds of thousands of clones listed, 89% are singletons. The sample taken for sequencing was PBMCs or T cells enriched from blood (not recorded which). This sequence joins TRBV7-8 and TRBJ1-2, with a possible D match to TRBD1 (6 bases). This TCR derives from a woman between 35 and 50 years old who had recovered from COVID-19. The CDR3 DNA sequence: TGTGCCAGCAGCTTAGCGGCAGGGGCTGGCTATGGCTACACCTTC. Protein sequence: CASSLAAGAGYGYTF.